The T cell receptor (beta chain) under discussion was sequenced for a study of radiotherapy plus CTLA-4 blockade in lung cancer. Background on the study: Around a sixth of patients responded objectively, and about 33% achieved disease control. Whole-study results and caveats: After radiotherapy and ipilimumab, tumor-derived clones expanded in peripheral blood. Alongside interferon-beta, early blood T cell clone dynamics were reportedly the best predictor of response.

Clones were sequenced by immunoSEQ multiplex PCR, and TCRdb holds only the in-frame ones, with some missing. The sample records approximately 49,000 clones, 70% to 90% being singletons. Germline CDR1 SGHVS, CDR2 FQNEAQ. This CDR3 spans 15 amino acids. V shed 5 bases, J shed 2 bases, and the junction held 5 bases outside the gene matches. A note on this clone: Its specificity is not known.

Focal radiation with ipilimumab CTLA-4 blockade was given to patients with chemo-refractory metastatic non-small-cell lung cancer. The sample was peripheral blood, taken from a patient treated with radiotherapy plus ipilimumab. This TCR came from a human donor with non-small cell lung cancer whose response to radiotherapy plus ipilimumab could not be evaluated. The chain recombines TRBV7-8 with TRBJ2-1; 8 bases map to TRBD1. CDR3 sequence: CASSVQGEPYNEQFF. The CDR3 bases are TGTGCCAGCAGCGTACAGGGGGAGCCCTACAATGAGCAGTTCTTC.